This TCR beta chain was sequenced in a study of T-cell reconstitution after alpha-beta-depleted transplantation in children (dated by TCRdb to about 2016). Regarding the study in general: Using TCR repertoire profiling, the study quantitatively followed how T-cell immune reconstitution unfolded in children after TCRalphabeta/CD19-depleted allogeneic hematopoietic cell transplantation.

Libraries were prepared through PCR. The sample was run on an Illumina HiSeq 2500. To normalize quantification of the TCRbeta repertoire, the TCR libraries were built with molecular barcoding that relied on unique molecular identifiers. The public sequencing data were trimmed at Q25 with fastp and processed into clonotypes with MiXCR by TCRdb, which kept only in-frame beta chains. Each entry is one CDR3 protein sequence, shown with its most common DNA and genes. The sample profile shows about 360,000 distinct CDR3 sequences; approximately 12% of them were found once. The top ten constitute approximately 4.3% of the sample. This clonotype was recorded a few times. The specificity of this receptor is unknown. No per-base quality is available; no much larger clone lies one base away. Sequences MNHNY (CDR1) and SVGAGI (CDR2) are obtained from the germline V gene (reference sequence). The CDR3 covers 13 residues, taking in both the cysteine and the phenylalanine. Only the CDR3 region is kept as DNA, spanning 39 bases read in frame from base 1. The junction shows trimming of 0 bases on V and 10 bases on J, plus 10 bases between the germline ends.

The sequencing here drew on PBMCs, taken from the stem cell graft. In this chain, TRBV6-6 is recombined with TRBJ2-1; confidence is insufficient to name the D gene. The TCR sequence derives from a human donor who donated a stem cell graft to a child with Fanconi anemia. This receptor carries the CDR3 CASSYSNYEEQFF. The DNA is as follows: TGTGCCAGCAGTTACTCGAATTACGAGGAGCAGTTCTTC.